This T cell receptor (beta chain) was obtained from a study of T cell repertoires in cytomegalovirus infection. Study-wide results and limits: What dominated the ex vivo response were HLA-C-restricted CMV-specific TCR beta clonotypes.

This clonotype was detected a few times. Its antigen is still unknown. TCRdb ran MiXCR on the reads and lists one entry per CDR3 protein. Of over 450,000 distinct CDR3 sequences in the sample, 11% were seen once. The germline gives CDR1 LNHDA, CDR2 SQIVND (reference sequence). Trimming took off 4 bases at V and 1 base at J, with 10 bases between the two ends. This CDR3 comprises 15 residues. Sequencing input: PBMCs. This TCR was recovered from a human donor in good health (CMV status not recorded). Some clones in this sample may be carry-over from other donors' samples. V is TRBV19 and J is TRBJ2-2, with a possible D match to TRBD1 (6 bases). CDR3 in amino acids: CASSRQGMNTGELFF. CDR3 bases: TGTGCCAGTAGTAGGCAGGGGATGAACACCGGGGAGCTGTTTTTT.